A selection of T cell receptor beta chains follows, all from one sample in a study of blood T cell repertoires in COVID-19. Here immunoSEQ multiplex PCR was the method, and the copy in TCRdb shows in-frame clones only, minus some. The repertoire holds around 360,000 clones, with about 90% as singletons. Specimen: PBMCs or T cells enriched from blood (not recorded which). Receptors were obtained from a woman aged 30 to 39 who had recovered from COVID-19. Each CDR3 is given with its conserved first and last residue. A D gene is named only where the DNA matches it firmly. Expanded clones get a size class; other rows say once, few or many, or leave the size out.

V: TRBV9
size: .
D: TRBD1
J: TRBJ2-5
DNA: TGTGCCAGCAGCGTGACAGGGATCGGCCAAGAGACCCAGTACTTC
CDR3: CASSVTGIGQETQYF

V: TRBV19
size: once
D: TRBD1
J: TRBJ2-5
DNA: TGTGCCAGTAGGGGGACAGGGGGACGGGAGACCCAGTACTTC
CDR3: CASRGTGGRETQYF

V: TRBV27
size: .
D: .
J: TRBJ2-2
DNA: TGTGCCAGCAGTGTCAGGGCGTCGAACACCGGGGAGCTGTTTTTT
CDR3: CASSVRASNTGELFF

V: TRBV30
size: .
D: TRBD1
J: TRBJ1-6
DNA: TGTGCCTTTACCGCTGGGACAGGGCTCGGATCACCCCTCCACTTT
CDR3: CAFTAGTGLGSPLHF

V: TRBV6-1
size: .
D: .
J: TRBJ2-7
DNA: TGTGCCAGCAGTGAAGATGTCAGGTCCTACGAGCAGTACTTC
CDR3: CASSEDVRSYEQYF

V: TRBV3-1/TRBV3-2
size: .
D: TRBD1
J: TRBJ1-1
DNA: TGTGCCAGCAGAGACGGACAGGGGTGGAACACTGAAGCTTTCTTT
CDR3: CASRDGQGWNTEAFF

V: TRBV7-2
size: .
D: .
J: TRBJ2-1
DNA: TGTGCCAGCAGCACGCTCCAGGGCAATGAGCAGTTCTTC
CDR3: CASSTLQGNEQFF

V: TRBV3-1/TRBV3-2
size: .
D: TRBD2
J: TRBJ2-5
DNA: TGTGCCAGCCGACTAGCGGGAGGTGTCGGGGAGACCCAGTACTTC
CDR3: CASRLAGGVGETQYF

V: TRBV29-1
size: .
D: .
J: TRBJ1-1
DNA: TGCAGCGCCGAAGCGAACCGGGCTTTCTTT
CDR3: CSAEANRAFF

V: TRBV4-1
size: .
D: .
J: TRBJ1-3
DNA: TGCGCCAGCAGCCAATACACAGGGATCGGAAACACCATATATTTT
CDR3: CASSQYTGIGNTIYF

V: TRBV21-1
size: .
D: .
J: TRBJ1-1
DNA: TGTGCCAGCAGCAAAGAGGGGCGGACAGGGGAGGCTTTCTTT
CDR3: CASSKEGRTGEAFF

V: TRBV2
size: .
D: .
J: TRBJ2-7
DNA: TGTGCCAGCAGTTACAGTGTCGAGCAGTACTTC
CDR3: CASSYSVEQYF

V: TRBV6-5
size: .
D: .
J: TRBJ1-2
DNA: TGTGCCAGCAGTTACTCCGGGGGGCAAAACTATGGCTACACCTTC
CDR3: CASSYSGGQNYGYTF

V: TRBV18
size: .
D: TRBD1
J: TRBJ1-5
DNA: TGTGCCAGCTCACCGGGGACAGGAGGGGAACAGCCCCAGCATTTT
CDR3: CASSPGTGGEQPQHF

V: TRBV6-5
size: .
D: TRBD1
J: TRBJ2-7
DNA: TGTGCCAGCAGTTACTCGAGGGACAGGGGATCCCACGAGCAGTACTTC
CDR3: CASSYSRDRGSHEQYF

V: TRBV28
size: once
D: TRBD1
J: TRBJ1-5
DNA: TGTGCCAGCAGCACAGGGGACCAGCCCCAGCATTTT
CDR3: CASSTGDQPQHF

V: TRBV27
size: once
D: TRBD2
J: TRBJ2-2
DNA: TGTGCCAGCAGTTTTAGCGGGACCCCCGGGGAGCTGTTTTTT
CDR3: CASSFSGTPGELFF

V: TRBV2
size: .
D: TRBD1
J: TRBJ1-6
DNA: TGTGCCAGCAGCCAGACAGGGAAGGATTCACCCCTCCACTTT
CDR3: CASSQTGKDSPLHF

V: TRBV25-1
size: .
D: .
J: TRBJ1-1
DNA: TGTGCCAGCAGAGGACAGCTTGGAACTGAAGCTTTCTTT
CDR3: CASRGQLGTEAFF